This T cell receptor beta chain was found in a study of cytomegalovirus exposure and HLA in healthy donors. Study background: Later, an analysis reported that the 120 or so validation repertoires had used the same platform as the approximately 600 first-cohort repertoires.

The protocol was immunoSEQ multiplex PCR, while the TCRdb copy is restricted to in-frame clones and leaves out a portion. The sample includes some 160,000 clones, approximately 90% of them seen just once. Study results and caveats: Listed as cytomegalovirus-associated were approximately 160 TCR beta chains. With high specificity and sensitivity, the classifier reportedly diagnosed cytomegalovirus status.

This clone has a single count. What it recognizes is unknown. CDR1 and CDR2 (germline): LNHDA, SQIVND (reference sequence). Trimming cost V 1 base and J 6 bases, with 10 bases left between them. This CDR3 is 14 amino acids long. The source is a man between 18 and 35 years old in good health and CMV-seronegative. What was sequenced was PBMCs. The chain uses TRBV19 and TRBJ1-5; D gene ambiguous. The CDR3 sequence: CASSIVSAGQPQHF. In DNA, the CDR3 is TGTGCCAGTAGTATAGTATCAGCGGGTCAGCCCCAGCATTTT.